This is a list of T cell receptor beta chains from one sample in a study of blood T cell repertoires in COVID-19. The protocol was immunoSEQ multiplex PCR, while the TCRdb copy is restricted to in-frame clones and leaves out a portion. The data show a few hundred thousand clones, roughly 87% seen once. What was sequenced was PBMCs or T cells enriched from blood (not recorded which). The receptors come from a man younger than 35 with acute COVID-19. Both conserved end residues are part of each CDR3.

J gene	V gene	CDR3 protein
TRBJ1-2	TRBV7-2	CASSSLTGRSGYTF
TRBJ2-2	TRBV2	CASSDGQGAGGELFF
TRBJ1-2	TRBV12-3/TRBV12-4	CASSLDNNYGYTF
TRBJ1-4	TRBV7-9	CASSPGRTGVDEKLFF
TRBJ2-5	TRBV28	CASRLDSSQETQYF
TRBJ2-1	TRBV25-1	CASRLSYNEQFF
TRBJ2-7	TRBV18	CASSKIADQRAYEQYF
TRBJ1-1	TRBV7-2	CASSFSPWGDTEAFF
TRBJ1-5	TRBV11-3	CASSLTGGFQPQHF
TRBJ2-3	TRBV27	CASRGDPADTQYF
TRBJ1-5	TRBV4-1	CASSRDWSKNQPQHF
TRBJ2-5	TRBV15	CATSRDLDRAQETQYF
TRBJ2-1	TRBV4-1	CASSQGLTLYNEQFF
TRBJ2-2	TRBV24-1	CATSDLHSGKANTGELFF
TRBJ1-1	TRBV5-5	CASSTHGGTTEAFF
TRBJ2-1	TRBV10-3	CAISEIADYNEQFF
TRBJ2-4	TRBV4-3	CASSQDGSAQEDIQYF
TRBJ2-3	TRBV25-1	CASSAHTDTQYF
TRBJ1-6	TRBV6-6	CASSYSHRDGSPLHF
TRBJ2-1	TRBV3-1/TRBV3-2	CASSQDASGRAGGYNEQFF
TRBJ2-7	TRBV11-2	CASSFGQGPYEQYF
TRBJ2-7	TRBV5-4	CASSTTGTGLFRGQYF
TRBJ1-1	TRBV28	CASSWGRQGSTEAFF
TRBJ1-5	TRBV27	CASSLSTGPLQPQHF
TRBJ2-7	TRBV6-2/TRBV6-3	CASSYVSAPYEQYF
TRBJ2-3	TRBV28	CASSRKWEREGVDTQYF
TRBJ2-7	TRBV27	CASSKTGRLEQYF